Below, 10 T cell receptor beta chains from the same sample are listed, as sequenced in a study of technical replicates of blood from a handful of donors. Assay: immunoSEQ multiplex PCR; the TCRdb copy retains only in-frame clones and omits some. Of 91,000 or so clones in the sample, approximately 94% were seen once. The specimen sequenced was T cells isolated from PBMCs. These receptors were taken from a human donor in good health.

The genes are TRBV6-5 and TRBJ2-1; TRBD2 agrees at 9 bases. V shed 4 bases and J 6 bases; nucleotides not matched to a gene: 4. This CDR3 has 14 amino acids. Germline loops: CDR1 MNHEY, CDR2 SVGAGI. The CDR3 sequence: CASSFSGSTNEQFF. In nucleotides, the CDR3 is TGTGCCAGCAGTTTTAGCGGGAGTACCAATGAGCAGTTCTTC.

This clone was recorded a few times. The rearrangement links TRBV5-4 to TRBJ1-4; D not certain. The length of the CDR3 is 13 residues. Trimming shortened V by 4 bases and J by 3 bases, and 7 bases separated the two germline ends. CDR1 is SGHNT, CDR2 YYREEE, per germline (reference sequence). This CDR3 reads CASSRTANEKLFF. The CDR3 nucleotides are TGTGCCAGCAGCCGGACTGCTAATGAAAAACTGTTTTTT.

The rearrangement links TRBV7-8 to TRBJ2-7; D possibly corresponds to TRBD2 (6 bases). The CDR3 covers 13 residues. CDR1 is SGHVS, CDR2 FQNEAQ, per germline. The V and J ends lost 5 bases and 3 bases respectively, with 11 bases between them. CDR3 in amino acids: CASSLGGIYEQYF. CDR3 nucleotides: TGTGCCAGCAGCCTAGGAGGGATCTACGAGCAGTACTTC.

V is TRBV7-9 and J is TRBJ1-2; 7 bases match TRBD1. CDR1 is SEHNR and CDR2 is FQNEAQ in the germline V gene (reference sequence). The CDR3 length is 13 residues. The junction had 11 bases not matched to a gene; V was cut back by 8 bases and J by 8 bases. This CDR3 is CASSRGTPYGYTF. CDR3 DNA sequence: TGTGCCAGCTCCAGGGGGACACCGTACGGCTACACCTTC.

The genes are TRBV4-1 and TRBJ2-1, with 11 bases lining up with TRBD2. Per the germline V gene, CDR1 is MGHRA and CDR2 is YSYEKL. V was pared by 2 bases and J by 7 bases, with 7 bases of the junction left unmatched. This CDR3 contains 16 residues. The CDR3 nucleotides read TGCGCCAGCAGCCAAAAGCGACTAGCGGGAATGAATGAGCAGTTCTTC. It yields the protein CASSQKRLAGMNEQFF.

The chain uses TRBV27 and TRBJ2-5; a possible D gene is TRBD2 (5 bases). The CDR3 has 16 amino acids. Germline CDR1 is MNHEY and CDR2 is SMNVEV (reference sequence). Trimming cost V 0 bases and J 2 bases, with 13 bases left between them. CDR3 region: CASSLSPILGQETQYF. For the CDR3, the DNA is TGTGCCAGCAGTTTATCACCAATACTAGGACAAGAGACCCAGTACTTC.

This clone was found once. This sequence joins TRBV19 and TRBJ2-5, with 7 bases aligning to TRBD1. Germline assignment: CDR1 LNHDA and CDR2 SQIVND (reference sequence). This CDR3 is built from 15 residues. Trimming removed 7 bases from V and 4 bases from J; junction bases left unmatched: 12. In DNA form, the CDR3 reads TGTGCCAGTACAAGTTCGACAGGGCCAGGAGAGACCCAGTACTTC. Protein sequence: CASTSSTGPGETQYF.

This chain uses TRBV9 with TRBJ2-3; perhaps TRBD2 as D (5 bases). Trimming shortened V by 0 bases and J by 6 bases, and 11 bases separated the two germline ends. Germline CDR1 SGDLS, CDR2 YYNGEE. This CDR3 comprises 14 residues. This chain's CDR3 is CASSVAGGGDTQYF. Here the CDR3 DNA reads TGTGCCAGCAGCGTAGCTGGAGGCGGGGATACGCAGTATTTT.

The CDR3 sequence: CASSRGATAKNIQYF. The CDR3 bases are TGTGCCAGCAGCCGGGGGGCCACAGCCAAAAACATTCAGTACTTC. The genes are TRBV11-2 and TRBJ2-4; D perhaps matches TRBD2 (7 bases). The ends were cut back, 5 bases at V and 0 bases at J, with 11 bases in the middle. The CDR3 covers 15 residues. CDR1 and CDR2 (germline): SGHAT, FQNNGV.

This chain uses TRBV6-1 with TRBJ2-1, with TRBD2 identical over 12 bases. J gave up 7 bases and V 3 bases, and 7 bases lay outside the gene matches. There are 16 residues in the CDR3. Germline CDR1 is MNHNS and CDR2 is SASEGT. Here the CDR3 reads CASSDLRTSGKNEQFF. CDR3 sequence (DNA): TGTGCCAGCAGTGATCTCAGGACTAGCGGGAAGAATGAGCAGTTCTTC.